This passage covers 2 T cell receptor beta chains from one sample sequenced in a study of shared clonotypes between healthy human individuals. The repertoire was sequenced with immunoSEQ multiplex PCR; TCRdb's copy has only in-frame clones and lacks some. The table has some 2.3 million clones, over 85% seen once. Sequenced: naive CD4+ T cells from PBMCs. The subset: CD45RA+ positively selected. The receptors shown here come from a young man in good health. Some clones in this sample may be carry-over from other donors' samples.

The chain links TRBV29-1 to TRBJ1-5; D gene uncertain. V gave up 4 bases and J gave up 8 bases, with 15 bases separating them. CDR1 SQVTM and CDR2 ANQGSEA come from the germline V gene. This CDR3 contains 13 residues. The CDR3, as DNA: TGCAGCGTTGGGGCAGACGGAACGGAGCCCCAGCATTTT. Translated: CSVGADGTEPQHF.

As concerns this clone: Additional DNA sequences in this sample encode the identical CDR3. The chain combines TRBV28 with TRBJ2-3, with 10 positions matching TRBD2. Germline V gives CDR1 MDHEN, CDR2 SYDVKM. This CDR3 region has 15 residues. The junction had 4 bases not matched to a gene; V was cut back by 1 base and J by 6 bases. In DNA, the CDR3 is TGTGCCAGCAGTTTATCAGCGGGAGGGTCGGATACGCAGTATTTT. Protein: CASSLSAGGSDTQYF.